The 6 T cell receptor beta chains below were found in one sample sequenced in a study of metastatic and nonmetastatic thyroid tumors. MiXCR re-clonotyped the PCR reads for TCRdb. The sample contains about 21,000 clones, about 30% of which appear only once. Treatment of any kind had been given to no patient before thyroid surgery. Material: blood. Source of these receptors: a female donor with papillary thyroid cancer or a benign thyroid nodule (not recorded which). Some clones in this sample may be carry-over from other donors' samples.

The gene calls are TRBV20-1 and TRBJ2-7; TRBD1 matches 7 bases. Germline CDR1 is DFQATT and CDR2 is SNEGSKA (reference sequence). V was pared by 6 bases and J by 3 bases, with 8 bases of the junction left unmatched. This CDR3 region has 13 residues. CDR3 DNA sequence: TGCAGTGCCAAGGGAGACAGGGACTACGAGCAGTACTTC. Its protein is CSAKGDRDYEQYF.

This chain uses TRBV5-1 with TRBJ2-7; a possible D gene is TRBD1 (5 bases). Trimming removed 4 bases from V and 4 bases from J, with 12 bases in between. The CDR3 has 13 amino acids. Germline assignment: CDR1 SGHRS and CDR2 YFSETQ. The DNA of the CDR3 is TGCGCCAGCAGCGACCCGGACACATACGAGCAGTACTTC. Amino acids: CASSDPDTYEQYF. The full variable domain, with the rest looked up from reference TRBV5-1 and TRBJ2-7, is KAGVTQTPRYLIKTRGQQVTLSCSPISGHRSVSWYQQTPGQGLQFLFEYFSETQRNKGNFPGRFSGRQFSNSRSEMNVSTLELGDSALYLCASSDPDTYEQYFGPGTRLTVT.

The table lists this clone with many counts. CDR3: CASSKNEKLFF. CDR3 bases: TGTGCCAGCAGTAAAAATGAAAAACTGTTTTTT. The chain has TRBV6-1 and TRBJ1-4; D is undetermined. Germline V gene data show CDR1 as MNHNS and CDR2 as SASEGT. The CDR3 has 11 amino acids. Trimming left V 5 bases short and J 5 bases short, with 3 bases between.

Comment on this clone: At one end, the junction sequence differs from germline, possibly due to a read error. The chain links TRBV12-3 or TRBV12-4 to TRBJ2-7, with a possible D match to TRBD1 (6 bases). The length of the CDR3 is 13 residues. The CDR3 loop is CASSPITGKGKNF. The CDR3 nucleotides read TGTGCCAGCAGTCCAATAACAGGGAAAGGCAAGAACTTC.

The CDR3 here is CASSLGQGSNTEAFF. For the CDR3, the DNA is TGCGCCAGCAGCTTGGGACAGGGCTCGAACACTGAAGCTTTCTTT. This chain uses TRBV5-1 with TRBJ1-1; TRBD1 matches 7 bases. V was clipped by 0 bases and J by 1 base; unmatched bases: 3. Looked up from germline, CDR1 is SGHRS and CDR2 is YFSETQ. This CDR3 contains 15 residues.

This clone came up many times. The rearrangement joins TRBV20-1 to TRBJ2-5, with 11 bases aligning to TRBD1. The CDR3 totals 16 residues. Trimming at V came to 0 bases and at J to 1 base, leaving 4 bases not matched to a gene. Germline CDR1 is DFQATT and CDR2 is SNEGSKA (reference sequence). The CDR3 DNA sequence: TGCAGTGCTAGAGATTTTGGACAGGGGGCCCAAGAGACCCAGTACTTC. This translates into CSARDFGQGAQETQYF.